This paragraph covers one T cell receptor beta chain sequence. The antigen is undetermined. The data stem from a study of shared clonotypes between healthy human individuals. Notes on the study in general: Among a handful of donors, approximately 5% of naive CD4 clonotypes were found in common.

V was pared by 3 bases and J by 5 bases, with 8 bases of the junction left unmatched. CDR3 length: 15 amino acids. Per germline, CDR1 KGHSH and CDR2 LQKENI. Splitting of CD4+ cells produced CD45RA+ naive and CD45RA-negative memory subsets. Every immunoSEQ plate was one replicate of a subset's evenly spread DNA. TCRdb's table, derived via immunoSEQ multiplex PCR, lists solely in-frame clones and lacks some. The sample has about 1,500,000 clones; over 95% are singletons. Input material: naive CD4+ T cells sorted from blood. The sample's subset: CD45RA+ positively selected. This TCR was sampled from a man younger than 40 in good health. This chain uses TRBV18 with TRBJ2-7, with TRBD2 identical over 9 bases. In DNA form, the CDR3 reads TGTGCCAGCTCACCGTTGGCGGGAGGGCCGCACGAGCAGTACTTC. Translation gives CASSPLAGGPHEQYF. The full variable domain, in which reference TRBV18 and TRBJ2-7 provide the parts outside the CDR3, is NAGVMQNPRHLVRRRGQEARLRCSPMKGHSHVYWYRQLPEEGLKFMVYLQKENIIDESGMPKERFSAEFPKEGPSILRIQQVVRGDSAAYFCASSPLAGGPHEQYFGPGTRLTVT.